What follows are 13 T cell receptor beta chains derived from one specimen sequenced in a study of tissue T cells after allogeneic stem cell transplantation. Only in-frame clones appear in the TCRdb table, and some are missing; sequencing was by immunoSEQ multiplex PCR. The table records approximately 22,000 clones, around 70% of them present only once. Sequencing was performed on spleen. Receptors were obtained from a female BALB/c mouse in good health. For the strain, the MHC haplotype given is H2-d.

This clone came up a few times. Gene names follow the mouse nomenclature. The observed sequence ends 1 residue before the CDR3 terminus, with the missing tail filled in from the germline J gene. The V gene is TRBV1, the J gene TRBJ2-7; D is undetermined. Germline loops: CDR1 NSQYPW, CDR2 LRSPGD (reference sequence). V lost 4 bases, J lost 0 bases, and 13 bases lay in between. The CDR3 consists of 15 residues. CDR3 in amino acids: CTCSGRQISSYEQYF. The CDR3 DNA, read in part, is TGCACCTGCAGTGGACGGCAAATTAGCTCCTATGAACAGTAC.

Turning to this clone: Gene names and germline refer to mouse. CDR3 protein: CASSQEMGGGNQAPLF. The covered CDR3 bases are TGTGCCAGCAGCCAAGAAATGGGGGGAGGCAACCAGGCTCCGCTT. V usage is TRBV5 and J usage is TRBJ1-5; D may be TRBD1 (5 bases). The CDR3 extends 1 residue past the end of the read, so its final part is completed from the germline J gene. Germline CDR1 LGHNA, CDR2 YNLKQL (reference sequence). The CDR3 runs 16 residues. Trimming cost V 0 bases and J 3 bases, with 12 bases left between them.

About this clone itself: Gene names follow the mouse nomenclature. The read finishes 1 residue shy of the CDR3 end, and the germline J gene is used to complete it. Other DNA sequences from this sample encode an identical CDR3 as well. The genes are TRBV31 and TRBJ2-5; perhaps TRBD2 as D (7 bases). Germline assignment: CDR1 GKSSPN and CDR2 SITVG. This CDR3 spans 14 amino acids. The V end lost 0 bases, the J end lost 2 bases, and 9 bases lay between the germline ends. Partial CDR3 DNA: TGTGCCTGGAGTCTAGGGGGGGGCCAAGACACCCAGTAC. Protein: CAWSLGGGQDTQY. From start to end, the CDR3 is CAWSLGGGQDTQYF.

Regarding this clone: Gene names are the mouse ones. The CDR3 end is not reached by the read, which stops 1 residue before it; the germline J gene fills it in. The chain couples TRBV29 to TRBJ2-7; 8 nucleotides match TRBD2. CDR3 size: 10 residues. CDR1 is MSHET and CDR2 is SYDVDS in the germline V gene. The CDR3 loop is CAWGALEQYF. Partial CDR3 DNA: TGTGCCTGGGGGGCGCTTGAACAGTAC.

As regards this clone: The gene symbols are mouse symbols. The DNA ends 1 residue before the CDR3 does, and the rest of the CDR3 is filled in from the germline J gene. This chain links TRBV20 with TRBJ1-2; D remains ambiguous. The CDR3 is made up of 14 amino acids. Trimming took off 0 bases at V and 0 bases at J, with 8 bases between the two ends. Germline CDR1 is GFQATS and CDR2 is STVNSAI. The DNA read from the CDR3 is TGTGGTGCTAGGGATAACAATGCAAACTCCGACTACACC. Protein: CGARDNNANSDYT. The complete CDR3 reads CGARDNNANSDYTF.

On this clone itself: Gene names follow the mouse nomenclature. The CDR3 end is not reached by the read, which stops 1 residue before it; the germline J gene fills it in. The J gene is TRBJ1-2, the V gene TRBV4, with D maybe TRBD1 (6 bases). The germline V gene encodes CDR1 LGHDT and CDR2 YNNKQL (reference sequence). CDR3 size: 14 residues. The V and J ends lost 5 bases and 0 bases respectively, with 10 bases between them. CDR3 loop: CASSLRDTNSDYTF. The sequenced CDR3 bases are TGTGCCAGCAGCCTCCGGGACACAAACTCCGACTACACC.

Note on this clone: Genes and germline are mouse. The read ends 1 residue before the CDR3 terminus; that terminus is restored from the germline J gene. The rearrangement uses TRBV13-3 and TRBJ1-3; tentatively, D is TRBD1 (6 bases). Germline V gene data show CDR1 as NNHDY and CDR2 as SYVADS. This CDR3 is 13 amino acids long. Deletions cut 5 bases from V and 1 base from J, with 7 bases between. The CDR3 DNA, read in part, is TGTGCCAGCAGGGGGACATCTGGAAATACGCTCTAT. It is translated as CASRGTSGNTLY. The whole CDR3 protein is CASRGTSGNTLYF.

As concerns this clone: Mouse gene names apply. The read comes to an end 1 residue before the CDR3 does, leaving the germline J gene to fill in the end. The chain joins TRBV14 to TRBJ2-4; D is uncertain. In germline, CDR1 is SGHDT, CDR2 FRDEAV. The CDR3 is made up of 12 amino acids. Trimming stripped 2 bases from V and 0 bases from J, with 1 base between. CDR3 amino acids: CASSFSQNTLYF. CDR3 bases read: TGTGCCAGCAGTTTTAGTCAAAACACCTTGTAC. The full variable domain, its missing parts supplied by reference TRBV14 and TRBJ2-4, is EAGVTQSPRYAVLQEGQAVSFWCDPISGHDTLYWYQQPRDQGPQLLVYFRDEAVIDNSQLPSDRFSAVRPKGTNSTLKIQSAKQGDTATYLCASSFSQNTLYFGAGTRLSVL.

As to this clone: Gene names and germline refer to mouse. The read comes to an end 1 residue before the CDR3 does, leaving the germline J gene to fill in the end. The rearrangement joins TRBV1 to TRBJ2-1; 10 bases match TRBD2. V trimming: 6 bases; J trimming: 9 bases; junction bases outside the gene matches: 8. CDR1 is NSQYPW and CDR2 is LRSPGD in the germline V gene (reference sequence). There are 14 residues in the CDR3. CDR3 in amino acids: CTCSPHWGGGEQFF. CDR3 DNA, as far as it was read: TGCACCTGCAGCCCCCACTGGGGGGGAGGTGAGCAGTTC. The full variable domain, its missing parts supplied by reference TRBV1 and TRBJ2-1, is VTLLEQNPRWRLVPRGQAVNLRCILKNSQYPWMSWYQQDLQKQLQWLFTLRSPGDKEVKSLPGADYLATRVTDTELRLQVANMSQGRTLYCTCSPHWGGGEQFFGPGTRLTVL.

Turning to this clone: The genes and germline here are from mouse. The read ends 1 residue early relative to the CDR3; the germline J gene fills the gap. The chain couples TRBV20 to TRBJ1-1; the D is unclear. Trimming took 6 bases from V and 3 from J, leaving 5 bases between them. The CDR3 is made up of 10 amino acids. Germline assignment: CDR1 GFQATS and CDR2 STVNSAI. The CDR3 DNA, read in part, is TGTGGTGCCAGTCACACAGAAGTCTTC. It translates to CGASHTEVF. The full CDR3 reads CGASHTEVFF.

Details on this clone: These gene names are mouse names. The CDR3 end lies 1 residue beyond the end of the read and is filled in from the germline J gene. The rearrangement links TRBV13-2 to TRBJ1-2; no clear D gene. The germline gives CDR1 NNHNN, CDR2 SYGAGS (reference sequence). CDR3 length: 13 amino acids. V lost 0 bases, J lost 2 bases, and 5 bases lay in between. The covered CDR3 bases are TGTGCCAGCGGTGATGTTGGGAACTCCGACTACACC. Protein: CASGDVGNSDYT. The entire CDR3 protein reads CASGDVGNSDYTF.

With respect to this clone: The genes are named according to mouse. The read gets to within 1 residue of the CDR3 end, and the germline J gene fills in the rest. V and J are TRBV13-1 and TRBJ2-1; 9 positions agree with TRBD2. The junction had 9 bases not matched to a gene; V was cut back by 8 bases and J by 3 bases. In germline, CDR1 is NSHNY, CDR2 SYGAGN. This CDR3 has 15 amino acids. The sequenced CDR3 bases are TGTGCCAGTCTGGGGGGGGCGCGCTCCTATGCTGAGCAGTTC. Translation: CASLGGARSYAEQF. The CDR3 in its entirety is CASLGGARSYAEQFF.

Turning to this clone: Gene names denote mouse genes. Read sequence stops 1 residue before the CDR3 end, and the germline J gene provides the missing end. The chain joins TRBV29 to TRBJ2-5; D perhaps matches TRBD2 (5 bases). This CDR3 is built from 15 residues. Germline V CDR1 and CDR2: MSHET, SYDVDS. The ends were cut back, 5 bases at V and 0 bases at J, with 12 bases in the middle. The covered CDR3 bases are TGTGCTAGCAGTCCCCGGACTCTTAACCAAGACACCCAGTAC. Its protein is CASSPRTLNQDTQY. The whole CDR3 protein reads CASSPRTLNQDTQYF. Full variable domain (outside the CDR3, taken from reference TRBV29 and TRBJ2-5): DMKVTQMPRYLIKRMGENVLLECGQDMSHETMYWYRQDPGLGLQLIYISYDVDSNSEGDIPKGYRVSRKKREHFSLILDSAKTNQTSVYFCASSPRTLNQDTQYFGPGTRLLVL.